This TCR beta chain was recorded in a study of radiation and T cells in renal cell carcinoma. Overall study results and limits: Baseline intratumoral clonotype presence is unknown without pretreatment biopsies.

Profiling relied on immunoSEQ multiplex PCR, and the TCRdb table lists in-frame clones only, not all of them. The repertoire holds about 77,000 clones, with roughly 80% as singletons. As for this clone: Its antigen is unidentified.

Indicated time point: blood 4 weeks post-SBRT, at nephrectomy. Specified treatment: 15 Gy SBRT to primary tumor, nephrectomy 4 weeks later. Radiation-treated patients gave blood at baseline, week 2 and week 4. This renal cell carcinoma was of the clear cell type. Sequencing was performed on blood, taken from a patient whose treatment included radiotherapy and nephrectomy. The source of this sequence is a woman aged 55 to 70 with renal cell carcinoma.

The CDR3 DNA is TGTGCCAGCAGCTTATCTGTAGCCACTGAAGCTTTCTTT. It codes for CASSLSVATEAFF. The rearrangement uses TRBV11-3 and TRBJ1-1; unclear D gene. The length of the CDR3 is 13 residues. The V end was cut by 2 bases, the J end by 4 bases, with 8 bases between. CDR1 is SGHNT, CDR2 YENEEA, per germline.